This T cell receptor beta chain was sequenced during a study of blood T cell repertoires in COVID-19. TCRdb's table, derived via immunoSEQ multiplex PCR, lists solely in-frame clones and lacks some. The sample lists fewer than 65,000 clones, approximately 86% occurring once. The sequence was obtained from a man aged 55 to 70 with acute or convalescent COVID-19. The specimen sequenced was peripheral blood.

The CDR3 DNA reads TGTGCCAGCAGCAGGAATCTCCAGGGCCTTGACTATGGCTACACCTTC. This encodes CASSRNLQGLDYGYTF. V gene TRBV5-4 combines with J gene TRBJ1-2; possibly TRBD1 for D (5 bases). The CDR3 has 16 residues. The germline CDR1 and CDR2 sequences are SGHNT and YYREEE (reference sequence). The germline V and J ends were trimmed by 4 bases and 3 bases, with 19 bases remaining between them.